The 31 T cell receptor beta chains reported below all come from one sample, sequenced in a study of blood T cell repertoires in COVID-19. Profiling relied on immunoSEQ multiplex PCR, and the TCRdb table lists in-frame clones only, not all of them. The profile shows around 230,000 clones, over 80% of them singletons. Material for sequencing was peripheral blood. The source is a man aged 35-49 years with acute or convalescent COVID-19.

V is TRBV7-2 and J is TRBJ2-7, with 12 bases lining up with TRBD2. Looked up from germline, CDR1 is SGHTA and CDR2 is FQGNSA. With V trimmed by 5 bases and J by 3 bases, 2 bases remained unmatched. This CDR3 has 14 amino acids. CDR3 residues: CASSEGLAGYEQYF. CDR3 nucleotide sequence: TGTGCCAGCAGCGAGGGACTAGCGGGCTACGAGCAGTACTTC.

For the CDR3, the DNA is TGTGCCAGTTGTTCACGTCAGGGGCCGGCCCCAGATAATTCACCCCTCCACTTT. Protein: CASCSRQGPAPDNSPLHF. This chain connects TRBV19 to TRBJ1-6; D might be TRBD1 (6 bases). CDR3 length equals 18 residues. V shed 8 bases and J shed 5 bases, with 25 bases lying between them. CDR1 is LNHDA, CDR2 SQIVND, per germline (reference sequence).

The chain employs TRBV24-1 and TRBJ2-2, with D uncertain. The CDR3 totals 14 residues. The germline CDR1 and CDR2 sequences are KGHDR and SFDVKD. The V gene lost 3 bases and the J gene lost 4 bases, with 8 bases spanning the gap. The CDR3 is CATSDAPGTGELFF. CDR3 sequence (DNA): TGTGCCACCAGTGATGCGCCGGGCACCGGGGAGCTGTTTTTT.

CDR3 in amino acids: CASSQVVGNTEAFF. The CDR3 region has the DNA TGCGCCAGCAGCCAAGTAGTTGGGAACACTGAAGCTTTCTTT. The chain joins TRBV4-1 to TRBJ1-1; D is undetermined. CDR1 is MGHRA and CDR2 is YSYEKL in the germline V gene. The V end lost 1 base, the J end lost 1 base, and 7 bases lay between the germline ends. The CDR3 spans 14 residues.

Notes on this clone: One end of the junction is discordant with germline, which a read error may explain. Here the CDR3 DNA reads TGTGCCAGTAGTGAAGCGGGGTCGGGGGTCTATGGCTACACCTTC. The encoded protein is CASSEAGSGVYGYTF. The rearrangement joins TRBV6-1 to TRBJ1-2, with D perhaps matching TRBD1 (5 bases). CDR3 length equals 15 residues. The V gene's germline CDR1 is MNHNS and CDR2 SASEGT.

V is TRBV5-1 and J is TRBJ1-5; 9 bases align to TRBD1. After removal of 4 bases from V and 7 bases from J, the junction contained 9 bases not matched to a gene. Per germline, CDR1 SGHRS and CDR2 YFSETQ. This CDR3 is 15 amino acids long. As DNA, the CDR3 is TGCGCCAGCAGCCCGGGGACAGGGCCACGACAGCCCCAGCATTTT. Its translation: CASSPGTGPRQPQHF.

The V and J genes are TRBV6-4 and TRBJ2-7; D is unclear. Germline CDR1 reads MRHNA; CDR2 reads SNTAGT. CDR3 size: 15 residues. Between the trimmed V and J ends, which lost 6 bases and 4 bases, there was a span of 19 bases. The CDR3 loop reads CASSDDMPSDYEQYF. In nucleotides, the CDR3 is TGTGCCAGCAGCGATGACATGCCCTCTGATTACGAGCAGTACTTC.

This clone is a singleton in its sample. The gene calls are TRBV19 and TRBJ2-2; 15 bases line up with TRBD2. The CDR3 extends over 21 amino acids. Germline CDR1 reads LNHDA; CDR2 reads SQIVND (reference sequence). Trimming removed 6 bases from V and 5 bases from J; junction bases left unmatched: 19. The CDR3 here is CASRLHPGLAGGRTGTGELFF. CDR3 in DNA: TGTGCCAGTAGACTTCATCCGGGACTAGCGGGAGGCAGAACGGGGACCGGGGAGCTGTTTTTT.

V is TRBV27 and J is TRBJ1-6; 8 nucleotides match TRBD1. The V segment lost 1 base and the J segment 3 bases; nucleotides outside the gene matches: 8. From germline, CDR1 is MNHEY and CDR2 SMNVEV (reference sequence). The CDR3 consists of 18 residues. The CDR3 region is CASSLYGQGELYNSPLHF. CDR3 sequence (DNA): TGTGCCAGCAGTTTATACGGACAGGGAGAACTCTATAATTCACCCCTCCACTTT.

The CDR3 is CASSLGSGGETQYF. The CDR3 DNA sequence: TGTGCCAGCAGCTTAGGTAGCGGAGGGGAGACCCAGTACTTC. The gene calls are TRBV11-2 and TRBJ2-5, with D possibly TRBD2 on 6 matching bases. There are 14 residues in the CDR3. Germline CDR1 is SGHAT and CDR2 is FQNNGV. V lost 1 base to trimming and J lost 5 bases, with 11 bases between them.

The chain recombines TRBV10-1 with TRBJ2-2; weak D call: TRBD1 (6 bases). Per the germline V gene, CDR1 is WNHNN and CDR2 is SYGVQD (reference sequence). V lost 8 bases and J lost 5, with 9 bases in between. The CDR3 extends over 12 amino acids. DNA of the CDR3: TGCGCCAGCTCTCAGGGGACCGGGGAGCTGTTTTTT. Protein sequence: CASSQGTGELFF.

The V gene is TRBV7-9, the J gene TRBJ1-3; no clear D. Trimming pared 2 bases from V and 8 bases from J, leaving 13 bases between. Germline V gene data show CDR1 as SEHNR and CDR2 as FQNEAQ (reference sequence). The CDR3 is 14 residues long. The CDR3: CASSLMIGSDTIYF. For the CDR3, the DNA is TGTGCCAGCAGCTTAATGATCGGTTCGGACACCATATATTTT.

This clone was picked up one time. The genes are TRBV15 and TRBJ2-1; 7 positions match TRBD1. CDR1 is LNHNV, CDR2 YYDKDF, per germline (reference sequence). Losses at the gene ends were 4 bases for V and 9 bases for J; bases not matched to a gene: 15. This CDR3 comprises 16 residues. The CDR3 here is CATSTRQGVTRGEQFF. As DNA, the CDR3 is TGTGCCACCAGCACCAGACAGGGTGTAACAAGAGGTGAGCAGTTCTTC.

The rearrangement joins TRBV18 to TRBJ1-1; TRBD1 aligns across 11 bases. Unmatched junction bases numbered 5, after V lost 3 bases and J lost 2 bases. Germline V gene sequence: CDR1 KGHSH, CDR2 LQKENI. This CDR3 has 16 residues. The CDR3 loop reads CASSPWDRGTNTEAFF. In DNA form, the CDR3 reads TGTGCCAGCTCACCTTGGGACAGGGGGACCAACACTGAAGCTTTCTTT.

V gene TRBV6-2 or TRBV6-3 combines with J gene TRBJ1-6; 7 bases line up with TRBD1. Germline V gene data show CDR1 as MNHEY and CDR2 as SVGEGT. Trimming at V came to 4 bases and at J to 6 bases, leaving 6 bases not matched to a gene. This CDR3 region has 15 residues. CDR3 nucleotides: TGTGCCAGCAGTTCGACCGGGACAGTTAATTCACCCCTCCACTTT. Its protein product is CASSSTGTVNSPLHF.

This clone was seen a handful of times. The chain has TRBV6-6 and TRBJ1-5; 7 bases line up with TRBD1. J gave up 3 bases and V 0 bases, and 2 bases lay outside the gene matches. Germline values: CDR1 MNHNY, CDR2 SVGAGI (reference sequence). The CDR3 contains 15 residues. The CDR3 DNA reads TGTGCCAGCAGTTACTCGGGACAGAACAATCAGCCCCAGCATTTT. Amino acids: CASSYSGQNNQPQHF.

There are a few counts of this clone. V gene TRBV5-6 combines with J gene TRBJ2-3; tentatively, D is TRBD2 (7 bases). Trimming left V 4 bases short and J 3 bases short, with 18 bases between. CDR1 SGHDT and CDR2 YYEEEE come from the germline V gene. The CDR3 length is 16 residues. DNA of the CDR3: TGTGCCAGCAGCCCCCTAGAGGGAGGGGGTACAGATACGCAGTATTTT. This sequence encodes CASSPLEGGGTDTQYF. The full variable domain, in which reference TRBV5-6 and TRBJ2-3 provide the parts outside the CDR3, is DAGVTQSPTHLIKTRGQQVTLRCSPKSGHDTVSWYQQALGQGPQFIFQYYEEEERQRGNFPDRFSGHQFPNYSSELNVNALLLGDSALYLCASSPLEGGGTDTQYFGPGTRLTVL.

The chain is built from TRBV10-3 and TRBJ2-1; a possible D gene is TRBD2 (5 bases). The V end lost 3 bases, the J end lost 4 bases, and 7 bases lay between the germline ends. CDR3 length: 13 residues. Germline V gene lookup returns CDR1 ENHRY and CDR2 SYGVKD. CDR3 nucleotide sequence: TGTGCCATCAGTGAACGGGGTTACAATGAGCAGTTCTTC. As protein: CAISERGYNEQFF.

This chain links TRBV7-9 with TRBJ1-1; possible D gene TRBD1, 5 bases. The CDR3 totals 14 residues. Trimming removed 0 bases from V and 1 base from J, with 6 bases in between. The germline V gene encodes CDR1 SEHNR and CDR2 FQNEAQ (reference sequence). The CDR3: CASSLAGGNTEAFF. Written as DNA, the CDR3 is TGTGCCAGCAGCTTAGCGGGGGGGAACACTGAAGCTTTCTTT.

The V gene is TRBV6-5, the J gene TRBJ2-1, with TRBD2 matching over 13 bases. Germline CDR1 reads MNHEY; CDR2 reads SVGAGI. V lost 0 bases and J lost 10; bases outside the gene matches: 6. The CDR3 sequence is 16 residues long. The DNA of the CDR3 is TGTGCCAGCAGTTACTCCAATCCGGGACTAGCGGGAGAGCAGTTCTTC. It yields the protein CASSYSNPGLAGEQFF.

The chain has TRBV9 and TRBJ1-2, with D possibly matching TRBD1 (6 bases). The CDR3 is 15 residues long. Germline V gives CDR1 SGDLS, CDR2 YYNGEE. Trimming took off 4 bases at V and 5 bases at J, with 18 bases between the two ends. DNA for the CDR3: TGTGCCAGCAGCTCCTTAAACCCAGGGGTTTATGGCTACACCTTC. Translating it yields CASSSLNPGVYGYTF.

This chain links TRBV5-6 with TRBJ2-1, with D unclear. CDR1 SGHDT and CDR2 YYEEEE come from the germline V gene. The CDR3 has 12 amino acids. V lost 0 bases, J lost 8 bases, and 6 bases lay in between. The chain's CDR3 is CASSLGAYEQFF. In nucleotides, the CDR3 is TGTGCCAGCAGCTTGGGGGCCTATGAGCAGTTCTTC.

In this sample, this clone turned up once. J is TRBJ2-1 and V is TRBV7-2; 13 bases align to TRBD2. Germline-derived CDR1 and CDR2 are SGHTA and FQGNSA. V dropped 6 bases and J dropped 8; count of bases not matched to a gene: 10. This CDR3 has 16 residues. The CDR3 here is CASRSGTSGMGDEQFF. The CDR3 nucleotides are TGTGCCAGCAGGTCCGGGACTAGCGGGATGGGCGATGAGCAGTTCTTC.

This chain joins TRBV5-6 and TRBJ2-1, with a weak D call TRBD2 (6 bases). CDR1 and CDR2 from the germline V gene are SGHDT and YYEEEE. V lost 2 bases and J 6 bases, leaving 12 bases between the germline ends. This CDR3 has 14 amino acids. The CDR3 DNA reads TGTGCCAGCAGCTTCGGGTTGCGGGGCAATGAGCAGTTCTTC. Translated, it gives CASSFGLRGNEQFF.

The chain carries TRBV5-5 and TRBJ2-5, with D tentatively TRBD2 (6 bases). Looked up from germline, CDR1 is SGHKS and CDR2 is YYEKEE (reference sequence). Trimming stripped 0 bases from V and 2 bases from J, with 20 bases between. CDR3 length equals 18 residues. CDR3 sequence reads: CASSLVAWGEVGQETQYF. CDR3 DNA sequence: TGTGCCAGCAGCTTGGTCGCATGGGGGGAGGTCGGGCAAGAGACCCAGTACTTC.

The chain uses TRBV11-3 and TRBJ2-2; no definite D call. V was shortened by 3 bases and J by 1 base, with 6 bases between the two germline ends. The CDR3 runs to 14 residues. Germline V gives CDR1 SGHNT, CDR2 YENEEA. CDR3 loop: CASSFARNTGELFF. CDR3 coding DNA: TGTGCCAGCAGCTTCGCGAGGAACACCGGGGAGCTGTTTTTT.

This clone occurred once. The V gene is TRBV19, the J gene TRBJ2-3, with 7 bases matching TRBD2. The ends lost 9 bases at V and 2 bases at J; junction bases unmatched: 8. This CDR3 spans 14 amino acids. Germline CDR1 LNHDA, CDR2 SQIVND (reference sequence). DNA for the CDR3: TGTGCCAGCAGAAGCAGCGGGAACACAGATACGCAGTATTTT. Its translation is CASRSSGNTDTQYF.

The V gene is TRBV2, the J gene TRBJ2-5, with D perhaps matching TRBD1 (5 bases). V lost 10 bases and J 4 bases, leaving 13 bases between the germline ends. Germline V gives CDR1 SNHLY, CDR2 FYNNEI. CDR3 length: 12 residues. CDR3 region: CATQGFGETQYF. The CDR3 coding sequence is TGTGCCACCCAGGGTTTTGGAGAGACCCAGTACTTC.

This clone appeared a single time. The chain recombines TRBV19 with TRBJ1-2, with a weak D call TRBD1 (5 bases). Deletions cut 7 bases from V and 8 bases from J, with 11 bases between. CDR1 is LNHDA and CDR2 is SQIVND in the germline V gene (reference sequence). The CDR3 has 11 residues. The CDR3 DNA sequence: TGTGCCAGTACCGGGACTTGGGGCTACACCTTC. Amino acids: CASTGTWGYTF.

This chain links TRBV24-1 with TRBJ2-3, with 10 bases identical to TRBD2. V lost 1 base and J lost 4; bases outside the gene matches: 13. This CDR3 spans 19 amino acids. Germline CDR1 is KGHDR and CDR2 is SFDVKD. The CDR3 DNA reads TGTGCCACCAGTGATTTACTGGTCGGAGGAGCGGGAGGGCCAGATACGCAGTATTTT. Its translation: CATSDLLVGGAGGPDTQYF.

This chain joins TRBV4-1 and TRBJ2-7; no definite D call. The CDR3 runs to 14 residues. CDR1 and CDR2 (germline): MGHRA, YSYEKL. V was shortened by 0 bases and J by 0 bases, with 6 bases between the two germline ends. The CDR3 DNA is TGCGCCAGCAGCCAAGAGTTCAACTCCTACGAGCAGTACTTC. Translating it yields CASSQEFNSYEQYF.